This T cell receptor beta chain was captured in a study of control samples from healthy donors and cancer patients. The germline gives CDR1 SGHNT, CDR2 YYREEE (reference sequence). V dropped 0 bases and J dropped 5; count of bases not matched to a gene: 11. The CDR3 has 17 residues. Produced via immunoSEQ multiplex PCR; TCRdb's table is partial and in-frame only. This table holds 120,000 or so clones, around 90% found once. Sample: blood. The receptor's source is a man aged 35 to 55 in good health. The chain couples TRBV5-4 to TRBJ2-5; TRBD2 aligns across 9 bases. CDR3 loop: CASSLGWASGEGETQYF. For the CDR3, the DNA is TGTGCCAGCAGCTTGGGTTGGGCTAGCGGGGAGGGGGAGACCCAGTACTTC.